These 12 T cell receptor beta chains share one sample of origin, sequenced in a study of radiotherapy plus CTLA-4 blockade in lung cancer. Here immunoSEQ multiplex PCR was the method, and the copy in TCRdb shows in-frame clones only, minus some. Of about 62,000 clones listed, approximately 79% are singletons. The source material was peripheral blood, sampled from a patient treated with radiotherapy plus ipilimumab. These receptors all stem from a human donor with non-small cell lung cancer who had a complete response to radiotherapy plus ipilimumab.

This chain uses TRBV18 with TRBJ2-1; a possible D gene is TRBD1 (6 bases). V was clipped by 5 bases and J by 5 bases, with 16 bases between them. This CDR3 comprises 15 residues. Germline V lookup: CDR1 KGHSH, CDR2 LQKENI. CDR3 loop: CASSADSGRHNEQFF. For the CDR3, the DNA is TGTGCCAGCTCAGCGGACAGTGGGAGACACAATGAGCAGTTCTTC.

V and J are TRBV7-9 and TRBJ2-2; no clear D. The CDR3 is 15 residues long. The V end lost 2 bases, the J end lost 2 bases, and 9 bases lay between the germline ends. Looked up from germline, CDR1 is SEHNR and CDR2 is FQNEAQ (reference sequence). The CDR3 bases are TGTGCCAGCAGCTTAATGTCGAGCAACACCGGGGAGCTGTTTTTT. Translating gives CASSLMSSNTGELFF.

This sequence joins TRBV28 and TRBJ2-7; 9 bases map to TRBD1. The CDR3 extends over 13 amino acids. Germline CDR1 is MDHEN and CDR2 is SYDVKM. V shed 10 bases and J 4 bases; nucleotides not matched to a gene: 8. The CDR3 DNA reads as TGTGCCACCAAACAGGGGGCAATATACGAGCAGTACTTC. This encodes CATKQGAIYEQYF.

The V call is TRBV7-2, the J call TRBJ1-2, with D possibly matching TRBD1 (6 bases). CDR3 length: 16 amino acids. The V end lost 0 bases, the J end lost 8 bases, and 19 bases lay between the germline ends. Germline V CDR1 and CDR2: SGHTA, FQGNSA. The CDR3 nucleotides are TGTGCCAGCAGCTTAGCGGGGGCTGAAGCGACCGGGGGCTACACCTTC. It translates to CASSLAGAEATGGYTF.

The chain has TRBV4-3 and TRBJ1-6; unclear D gene. In germline, CDR1 is LGHNA, CDR2 YSLEER. This CDR3 has 14 residues. Trimming stripped 4 bases from V and 5 bases from J, with 9 bases between. The CDR3 reads CASSLGRNNSPLHF. In nucleotides, the CDR3 is TGCGCCAGCAGCCTGGGGAGGAATAATTCACCCCTCCACTTT.

This clone was recorded once. J is TRBJ2-5 and V is TRBV18; 7 positions agree with TRBD1. The CDR3 covers 13 residues. Unmatched junction bases numbered 2, after V lost 4 bases and J lost 3 bases. CDR1 is KGHSH, CDR2 LQKENI, per germline. Written as DNA, the CDR3 is TGTGCCAGCTCACTCGGACAGGAAGAGACCCAGTACTTC. Its translation is CASSLGQEETQYF.

This chain joins TRBV9 and TRBJ2-1; 11 bases line up with TRBD2. The V segment lost 0 bases and the J segment 0 bases; nucleotides outside the gene matches: 11. Per germline, CDR1 SGDLS and CDR2 YYNGEE. This CDR3 contains 20 residues. CDR3 sequence: CASSVGPGLAVPSSYNEQFF. CDR3 DNA: TGTGCCAGCAGCGTAGGACCGGGACTAGCGGTCCCTAGCTCCTACAATGAGCAGTTCTTC. Looking up the rest from reference TRBV9 and TRBJ2-1 gives the full variable domain: DSGVTQTPKHLITATGQRVTLRCSPRSGDLSVYWYQQSLDQGLQFLIQYYNGEERAKGNILERFSAQQFPDLHSELNLSSLELGDSALYFCASSVGPGLAVPSSYNEQFFGPGTRLTVL.

The J gene is TRBJ1-3, the V gene TRBV19; D remains ambiguous. The V gene's germline CDR1 is LNHDA and CDR2 SQIVND (reference sequence). The CDR3 is 11 amino acids. V was pared by 8 bases and J by 4 bases, with 6 bases between. The CDR3 loop is CASQRGNTIYF. The CDR3 region has the DNA TGTGCCAGTCAGCGGGGAAACACCATATATTTT.

The chain uses TRBV21-1 and TRBJ2-7; whether TRBD1, the table's D call, matches the DNA was not checked. TRBV21-1 is annotated as a pseudogene. This CDR3 has 16 residues. This CDR3 is CASSKGAGQGDYEQYF. DNA for the CDR3: TGTGCCAGCAGCAAGGGTGCGGGACAGGGTGACTACGAGCAGTACTTC.

The chain couples TRBV9 to TRBJ1-6; D gene ambiguous. Deletions cut 6 bases from V and 3 bases from J, with 13 bases between. In germline, CDR1 is SGDLS, CDR2 YYNGEE. This CDR3 contains 15 residues. The CDR3 spells CASTTADNYNSPLHF. DNA for the CDR3: TGTGCCAGCACAACGGCCGACAACTATAATTCACCCCTCCACTTT.

The V gene is TRBV18, the J gene TRBJ2-7; 8 bases are a match to TRBD2. V gave up 4 bases and J gave up 2 bases; unmatched junction bases: 4. The CDR3 loop spans 14 amino acids. CDR1 is KGHSH, CDR2 LQKENI, per germline. The CDR3 coding sequence is TGTGCCAGCTCACAAGGGACTAGGGCCTACGAGCAGTACTTC. Translating gives CASSQGTRAYEQYF.

The rearrangement links TRBV28 to TRBJ2-1; 9 positions agree with TRBD2. CDR1 and CDR2 (germline): MDHEN, SYDVKM. The junction had 10 bases not matched to a gene; V was cut back by 3 bases and J by 7 bases. The CDR3 loop spans 16 amino acids. The CDR3 region has the DNA TGTGCCAGCAGTTTTCCGACTAGCGGAGGGGTGAATGAGCAGTTCTTC. Amino acid sequence: CASSFPTSGGVNEQFF.